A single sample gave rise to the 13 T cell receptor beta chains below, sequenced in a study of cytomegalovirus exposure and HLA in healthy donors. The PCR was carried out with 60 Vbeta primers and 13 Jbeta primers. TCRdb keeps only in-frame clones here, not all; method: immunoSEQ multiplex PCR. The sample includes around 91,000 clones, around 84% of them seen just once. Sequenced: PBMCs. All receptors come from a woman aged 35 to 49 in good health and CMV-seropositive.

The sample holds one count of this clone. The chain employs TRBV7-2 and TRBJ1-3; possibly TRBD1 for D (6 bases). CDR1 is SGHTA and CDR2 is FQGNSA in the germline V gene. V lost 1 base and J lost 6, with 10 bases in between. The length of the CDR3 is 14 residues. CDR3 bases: TGTGCCAGCAGCTTAGGGCAGGGGACAAACACCATATATTTT. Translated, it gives CASSLGQGTNTIYF.

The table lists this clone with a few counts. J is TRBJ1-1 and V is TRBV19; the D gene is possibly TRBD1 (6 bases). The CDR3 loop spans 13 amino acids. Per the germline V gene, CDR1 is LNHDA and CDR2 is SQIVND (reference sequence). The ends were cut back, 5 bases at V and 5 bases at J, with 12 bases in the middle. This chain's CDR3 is CASSSTGQTEAFF. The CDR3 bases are TGTGCCAGTAGTTCCACAGGGCAAACTGAAGCTTTCTTT.

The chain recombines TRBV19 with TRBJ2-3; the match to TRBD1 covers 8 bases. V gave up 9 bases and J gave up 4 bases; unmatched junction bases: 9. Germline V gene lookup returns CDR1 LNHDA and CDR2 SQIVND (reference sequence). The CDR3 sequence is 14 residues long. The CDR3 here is CASSKDRAADTQYF. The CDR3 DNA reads TGTGCCAGCTCTAAGGACAGGGCGGCAGATACGCAGTATTTT.

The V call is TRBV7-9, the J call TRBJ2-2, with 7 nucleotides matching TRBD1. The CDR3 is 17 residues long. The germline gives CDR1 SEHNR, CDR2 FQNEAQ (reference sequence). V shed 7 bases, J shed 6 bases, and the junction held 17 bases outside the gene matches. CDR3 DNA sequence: TGTGCCAGCACCAGTCGGGTGAGAGGGGGCGACCCCGGGGAGCTGTTTTTT. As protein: CASTSRVRGGDPGELFF.

The CDR3 loop is CASSEFGPGIDEQYF. The CDR3 bases are TGTGCCAGCAGTGAATTTGGGCCAGGGATCGACGAGCAGTACTTC. The chain is built from TRBV6-1 and TRBJ2-5; D is possibly TRBD1 (5 bases). The better agreement between TRBJ2-7 and the DNA end casts doubt on the J call. There are 15 residues in the CDR3. The germline gives CDR1 MNHNS, CDR2 SASEGT.

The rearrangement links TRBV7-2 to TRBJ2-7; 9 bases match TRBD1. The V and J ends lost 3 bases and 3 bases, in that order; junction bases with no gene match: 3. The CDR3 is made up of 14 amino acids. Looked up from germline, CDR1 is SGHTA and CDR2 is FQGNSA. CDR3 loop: CASSLGQGGYEQYF. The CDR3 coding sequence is TGTGCCAGCAGCTTGGGACAGGGAGGCTACGAGCAGTACTTC.

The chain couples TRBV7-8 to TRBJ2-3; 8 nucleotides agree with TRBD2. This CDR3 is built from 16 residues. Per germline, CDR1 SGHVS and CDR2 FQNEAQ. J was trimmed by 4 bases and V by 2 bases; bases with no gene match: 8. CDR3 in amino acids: CASSLPPATSADTQYF. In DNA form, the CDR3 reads TGTGCCAGCAGCTTACCCCCCGCGACTAGCGCAGATACGCAGTATTTT.

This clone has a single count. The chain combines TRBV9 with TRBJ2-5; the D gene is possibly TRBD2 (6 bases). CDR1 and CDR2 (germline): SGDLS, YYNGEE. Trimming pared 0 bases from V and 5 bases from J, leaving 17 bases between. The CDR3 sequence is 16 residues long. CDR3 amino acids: CASSVEAGLPYETQYF. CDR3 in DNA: TGTGCCAGCAGCGTAGAGGCGGGACTCCCTTACGAGACCCAGTACTTC. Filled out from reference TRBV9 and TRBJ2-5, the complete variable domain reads DSGVTQTPKHLITATGQRVTLRCSPRSGDLSVYWYQQSLDQGLQFLIQYYNGEERAKGNILERFSAQQFPDLHSELNLSSLELGDSALYFCASSVEAGLPYETQYFGPGTRLLVL.

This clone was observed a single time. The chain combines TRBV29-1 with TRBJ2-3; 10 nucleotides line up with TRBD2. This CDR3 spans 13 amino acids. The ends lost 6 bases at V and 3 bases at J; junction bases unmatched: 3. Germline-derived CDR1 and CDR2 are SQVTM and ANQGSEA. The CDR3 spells CSVPLAGTDTQYF. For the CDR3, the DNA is TGCAGCGTCCCACTAGCGGGGACAGATACGCAGTATTTT.

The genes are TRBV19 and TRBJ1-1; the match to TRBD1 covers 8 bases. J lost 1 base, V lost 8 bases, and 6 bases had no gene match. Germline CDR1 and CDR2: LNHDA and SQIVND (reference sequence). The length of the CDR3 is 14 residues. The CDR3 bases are TGTGCCAGTGCCAGGGGGCGCGGGAACACTGAAGCTTTCTTT. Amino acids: CASARGRGNTEAFF. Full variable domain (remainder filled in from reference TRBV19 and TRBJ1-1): DGGITQSPKYLFRKEGQNVTLSCEQNLNHDAMYWYRQDPGQGLRLIYYSQIVNDFQKGDIAEGYSVSREKKESFPLTVTSAQKNPTAFYLCASARGRGNTEAFFGQGTRLTVV.

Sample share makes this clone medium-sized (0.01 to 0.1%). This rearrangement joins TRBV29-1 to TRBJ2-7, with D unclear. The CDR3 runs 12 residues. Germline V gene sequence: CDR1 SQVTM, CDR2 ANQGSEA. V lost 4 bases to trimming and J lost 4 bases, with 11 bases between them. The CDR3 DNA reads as TGCAGCGTTGTTGGAGTTAGGTACGAGCAGTACTTC. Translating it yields CSVVGVRYEQYF.

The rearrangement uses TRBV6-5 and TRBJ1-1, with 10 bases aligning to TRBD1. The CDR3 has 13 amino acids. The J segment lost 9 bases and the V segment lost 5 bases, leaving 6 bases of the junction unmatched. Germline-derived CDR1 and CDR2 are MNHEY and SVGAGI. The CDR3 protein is CASSKRGQGKAFF. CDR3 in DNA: TGTGCCAGCAGTAAAAGGGGACAGGGGAAAGCTTTCTTT.

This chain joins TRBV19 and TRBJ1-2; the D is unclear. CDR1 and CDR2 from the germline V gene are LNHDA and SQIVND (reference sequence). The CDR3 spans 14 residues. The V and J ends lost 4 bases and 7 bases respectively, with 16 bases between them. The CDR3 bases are TGTGCCAGTAGTAATGAGGGCAGCGGCCGTGGCTACACCTTC. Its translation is CASSNEGSGRGYTF. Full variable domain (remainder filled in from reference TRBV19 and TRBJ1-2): DGGITQSPKYLFRKEGQNVTLSCEQNLNHDAMYWYRQDPGQGLRLIYYSQIVNDFQKGDIAEGYSVSREKKESFPLTVTSAQKNPTAFYLCASSNEGSGRGYTFGSGTRLTVV.